These T cell receptor beta chains were read from a single sample in a study of T cell changes during pregnancy in multiple sclerosis. Profiling relied on immunoSEQ multiplex PCR, and the TCRdb table lists in-frame clones only, not all of them. This sample has approximately 110,000 clones, with 80% to 95% found just once. The sample was peripheral blood, taken in the third trimester of pregnancy. The receptors derive from a female donor with multiple sclerosis, enrolled in a pregnancy study. Each CDR3 is given with its conserved first and last residue. Each record gives: J gene, CDR3 length, V gene, D gene, clone size, CDR3 DNA, CDR3 protein. A D gene is named only where the DNA matches it firmly. A clone size is listed for some rows: how often the clone was seen (once, few, many), or a class if it is expanded.

J: TRBJ1-1; length: 14; V: TRBV19; D: .; size: .; DNA: TGTGCCAGTAGTACCCAAACAGCGAACACTGAAGCTTTCTTT; CDR3: CASSTQTANTEAFF
J: TRBJ1-1; length: 15; V: TRBV9; D: .; size: .; DNA: TGTGCCAGCAGCTCCTCGGGGGACGGCGGCACTGAAGCTTTCTTT; CDR3: CASSSSGDGGTEAFF
J: TRBJ1-1; length: 13; V: TRBV7-8; D: .; size: .; DNA: TGTGCCAGCAGCTTAGGTACAAACACTGAAGCTTTCTTT; CDR3: CASSLGTNTEAFF
J: TRBJ2-5; length: 15; V: TRBV5-1; D: TRBD2; size: .; DNA: TGCGCCAGCAGCTCCTCGGGAGGGGCGGAAGAGACCCAGTACTTC; CDR3: CASSSSGGAEETQYF
J: TRBJ2-7; length: 16; V: TRBV6-1; D: TRBD2; size: .; DNA: TGTGCCAGCAGTGAAGACCTAGCGGTCCCATTTTACGAGCAGTACTTC; CDR3: CASSEDLAVPFYEQYF
J: TRBJ1-3; length: 15; V: TRBV4-1; D: .; size: .; DNA: TGCGCCAGCAGCCAAGAGGGGACTACTGGAAACACCATATATTTT; CDR3: CASSQEGTTGNTIYF
J: TRBJ2-7; length: 15; V: TRBV5-4; D: TRBD1; size: .; DNA: TGTGCCAGCAGCTACGGGACAGGGACGCGTTTCGAGCAGTACTTC; CDR3: CASSYGTGTRFEQYF
J: TRBJ2-3; length: 16; V: TRBV18; D: .; size: .; DNA: TGTGCCAGCTCACCACCCGGCGGGACTGGGGGAGATACGCAGTATTTT; CDR3: CASSPPGGTGGDTQYF
J: TRBJ1-2; length: 16; V: TRBV2; D: TRBD1; size: .; DNA: TGTGCCAGCAGTGAGGACAGGGGGCCCCCCTACTATGGCTACACCTTC; CDR3: CASSEDRGPPYYGYTF
J: TRBJ2-1; length: 17; V: TRBV7-8; D: TRBD2; size: .; DNA: TGTGCCAGCAGCTTAGGGGTGGGGACTAGCGAAGACAATGAGCAGTTCTTC; CDR3: CASSLGVGTSEDNEQFF
J: TRBJ2-7; length: 15; V: TRBV5-4; D: TRBD1; size: .; DNA: TGTGCCAGCAGCTTGGTCGGGACAGGGCCCTACGAGCAGTACTTC; CDR3: CASSLVGTGPYEQYF
J: TRBJ2-1; length: 16; V: TRBV7-3; D: TRBD2; size: few; DNA: TGTGCCAGCAGCTTATGGGGCGGGGGGCCTTACAATGAGCAGTTCTTC; CDR3: CASSLWGGGPYNEQFF
J: TRBJ2-2; length: 15; V: TRBV5-4; D: TRBD2; size: .; DNA: TGTGCCAGCAGCTTGGAGCGGGGCAACACCGGGGAGCTGTTTTTT; CDR3: CASSLERGNTGELFF
J: TRBJ2-1; length: 14; V: TRBV13; D: .; size: .; DNA: TGTGCCAGCAGCTTATATAGTAGAGGAAACGAGCAGTTCTTC; CDR3: CASSLYSRGNEQFF
J: TRBJ1-2; length: 13; V: TRBV28; D: .; size: .; DNA: TGTGCCAGCAGCAACTCACCTAACTATGGCTACACCTTC; CDR3: CASSNSPNYGYTF
J: TRBJ1-2; length: 13; V: TRBV7-9; D: .; size: .; DNA: TGTGCCAGCAGCTTAGCCGGGAACTATGGCTACACCTTC; CDR3: CASSLAGNYGYTF
J: TRBJ1-4; length: 15; V: TRBV18; D: .; size: .; DNA: TGTGCCAGCTCACCGGCCGGAGCAACTAATGAAAAACTGTTTTTT; CDR3: CASSPAGATNEKLFF